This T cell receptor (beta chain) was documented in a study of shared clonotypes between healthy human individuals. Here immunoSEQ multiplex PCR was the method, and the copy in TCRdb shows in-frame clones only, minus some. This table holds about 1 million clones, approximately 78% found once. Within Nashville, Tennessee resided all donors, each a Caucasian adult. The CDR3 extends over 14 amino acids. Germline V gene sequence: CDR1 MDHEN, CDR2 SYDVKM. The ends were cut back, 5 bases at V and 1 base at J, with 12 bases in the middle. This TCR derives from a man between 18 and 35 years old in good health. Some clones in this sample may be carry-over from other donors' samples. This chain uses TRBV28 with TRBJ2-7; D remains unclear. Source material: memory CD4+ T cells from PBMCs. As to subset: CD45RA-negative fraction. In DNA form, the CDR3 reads TGTGCCAGCAGTGAACCAAATGGATCCTACGAGCAGTACTTC. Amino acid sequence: CASSEPNGSYEQYF.